This T cell receptor beta chain is from a study of cytomegalovirus exposure and HLA in healthy donors (dated by TCRdb to about 2017). At the level of the whole study: The 666 repertoires of the first cohort and the approximately 130 validation repertoires were produced on the same platform, according to a later analysis. The study aimed to test whether signatures of past pathogen exposure could be identified by cataloging public T cell receptors. Besides the first cohort of approximately 710 subjects, a separate validation cohort made up of roughly 120 different subjects was used. High-throughput TCR immunosequencing, statistical association of individual TCRs with disease status, and machine learning were combined to predict cytomegalovirus infection status.

V gives up 0 bases and J gives up 6 bases, and the segment between their germline ends measures 13 bases. Reading from cysteine to phenylalanine, the CDR3 counts 15 amino acids. The only DNA kept is the CDR3, 45 bases in frame from the first base. CDR1 is given as SGDLS and CDR2 as YYNGEE, both from the germline V gene. The donors belonged to the validation cohort of 120 subjects, which was separate from the approximately 680-subject first cohort. Paper-wide results and their limitations: Most TCR sequences were seen in very few donors, while some public TCRs were found in many individuals. The classifier was reported to diagnose cytomegalovirus status with high specificity and sensitivity in both the original cohort and the validation cohort. A later analysis had no HLA typing for the validation cohort, so co-occurrence there was scored across all 110 or so repertoires. Subsequent analysis determined that TCRs grouped into clusters in the first cohort also showed a tendency toward co-occurrence across the 130 or so validation repertoires, and roughly 94% of cluster scores exceeded 0. In the study, approximately 160 TCR beta chains were listed as associated with cytomegalovirus. In vitro tests confirmed that a few of the cytomegalovirus-associated TCR beta chains recognize cytomegalovirus antigens. It was suggested by the authors that the approach could potentially be generalized to other disease states and immunological phenotypes.

The library came from the immunoSEQ multiplex PCR assay. Per the original workflow: A statistical classification framework was developed to diagnose cytomegalovirus status using the catalog of TCR beta chain sequences. TCRdb limited this immuneACCESS table to in-frame rearrangements with V and J called. A share of clones is missing; checked studies link under half to unresolved V genes, and the rest is unexplained. V and J calls and clone size are copied from that table; D and trimming were computed from the DNA. This sample is represented by around 130,000 clones; about 85% of them were singletons. The biggest ten clones account for roughly 2% of the sample. With regard to this clone: Its antigen remains undetermined. Base qualities are missing; no much larger clone stands one base away.

The chain uses TRBV9 and TRBJ2-1; the D region possibly corresponds to TRBD2 (7 bases align). This clonotype was sampled from a woman in her thirties in good health and CMV-seronegative. The specimen sequenced was PBMCs. CDR3 protein: CASSVDEGGPNEQFF. The bases are TGTGCCAGCAGCGTAGATGAGGGGGGGCCCAATGAGCAGTTCTTC. The reference TRBV9 and TRBJ2-1 proteins fill in what lies around the CDR3, so the full variable domain reads DSGVTQTPKHLITATGQRVTLRCSPRSGDLSVYWYQQSLDQGLQFLIQYYNGEERAKGNILERFSAQQFPDLHSELNLSSLELGDSALYFCASSVDEGGPNEQFFGPGTRLTVL.